A single sample gave rise to the 2 T cell receptor beta chains below, sequenced in a study of T cell responses to AZD1222 COVID-19 vaccine. Assay used: immunoSEQ multiplex PCR; TCRdb lists only in-frame clones, some missing. The table lists 80,000 to 130,000 clones, around nine tenths of them singletons. Specimen: peripheral blood, collected on day 0 of AZD1222 vaccination. These receptors all come from an adult in good health.

The chain links TRBV3-1 (or the pseudogene TRBV3-2) to TRBJ1-3; D gene unclear. Germline-derived CDR1 and CDR2 are LGHDT and YNNKEL (reference sequence). The CDR3 runs to 12 residues. The V and J ends lost 1 base and 5 bases respectively, with 3 bases between them. In DNA, the CDR3 is TGTGCCAGCAGCCAAGGGCGAAACACCATATATTTT. This sequence encodes CASSQGRNTIYF.

The genes are TRBV10-3 and TRBJ1-3; D might be TRBD1 (5 bases). Germline CDR1 and CDR2: ENHRY and SYGVKD. The CDR3 has 16 amino acids. V was shortened by 5 bases and J by 0 bases, with 14 bases between the two germline ends. The CDR3, as DNA: TGTGCCATCAGTTCCCCCGGACAAACCTCTGGAAACACCATATATTTT. Its translation: CAISSPGQTSGNTIYF.